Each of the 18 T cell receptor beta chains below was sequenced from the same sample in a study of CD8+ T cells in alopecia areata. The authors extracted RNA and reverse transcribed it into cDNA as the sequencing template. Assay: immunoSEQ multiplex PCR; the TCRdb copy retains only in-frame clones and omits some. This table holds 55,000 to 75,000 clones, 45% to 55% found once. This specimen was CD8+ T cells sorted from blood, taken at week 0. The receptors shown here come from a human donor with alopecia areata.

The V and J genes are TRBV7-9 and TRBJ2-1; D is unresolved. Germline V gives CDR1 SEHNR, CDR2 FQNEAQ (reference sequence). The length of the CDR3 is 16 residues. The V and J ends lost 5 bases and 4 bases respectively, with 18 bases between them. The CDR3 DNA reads TGTGCCAGCAGCCCAAGTGACACACGCTTATACAATGAGCAGTTCTTC. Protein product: CASSPSDTRLYNEQFF.

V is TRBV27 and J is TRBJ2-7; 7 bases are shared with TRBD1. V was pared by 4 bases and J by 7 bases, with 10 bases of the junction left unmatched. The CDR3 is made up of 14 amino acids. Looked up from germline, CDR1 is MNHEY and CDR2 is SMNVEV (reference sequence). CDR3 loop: CASSSTGSAWEQYF. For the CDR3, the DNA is TGTGCCAGCAGTTCGACAGGGTCGGCGTGGGAGCAGTACTTC.

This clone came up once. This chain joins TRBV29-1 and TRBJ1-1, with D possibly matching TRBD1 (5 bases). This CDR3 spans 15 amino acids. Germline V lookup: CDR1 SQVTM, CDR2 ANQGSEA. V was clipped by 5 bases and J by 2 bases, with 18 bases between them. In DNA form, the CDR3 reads TGCAGCGTTCAAGGCGCCCGGGACGGTAACACTGAAGCTTTCTTT. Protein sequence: CSVQGARDGNTEAFF.

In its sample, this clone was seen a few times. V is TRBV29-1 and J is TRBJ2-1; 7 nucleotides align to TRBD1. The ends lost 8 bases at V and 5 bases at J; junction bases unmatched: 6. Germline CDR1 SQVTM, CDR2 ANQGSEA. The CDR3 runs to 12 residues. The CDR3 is CSLTGANNEQFF. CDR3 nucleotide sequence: TGCAGCTTAACAGGGGCCAACAATGAGCAGTTCTTC.

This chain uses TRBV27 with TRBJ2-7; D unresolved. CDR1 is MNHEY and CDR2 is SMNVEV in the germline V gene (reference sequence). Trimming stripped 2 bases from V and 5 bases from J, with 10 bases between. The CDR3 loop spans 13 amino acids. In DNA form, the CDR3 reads TGTGCCAGCAGTTTAATTGTGAACCACGAGCAGTACTTC. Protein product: CASSLIVNHEQYF.

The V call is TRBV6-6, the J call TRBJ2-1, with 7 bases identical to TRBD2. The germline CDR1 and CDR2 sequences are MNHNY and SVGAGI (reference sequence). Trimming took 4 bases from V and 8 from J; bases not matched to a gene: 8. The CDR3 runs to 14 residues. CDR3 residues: CASSSGLEGHEQFF. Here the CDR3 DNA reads TGTGCCAGCAGTTCCGGACTAGAGGGCCATGAGCAGTTCTTC.

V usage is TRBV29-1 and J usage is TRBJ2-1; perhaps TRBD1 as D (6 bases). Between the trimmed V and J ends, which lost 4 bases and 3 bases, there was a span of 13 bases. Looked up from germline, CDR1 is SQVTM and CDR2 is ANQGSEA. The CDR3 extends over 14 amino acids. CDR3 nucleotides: TGCAGCGTTGTGGGGACAAGTGGCTACAATGAGCAGTTCTTC. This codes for CSVVGTSGYNEQFF.

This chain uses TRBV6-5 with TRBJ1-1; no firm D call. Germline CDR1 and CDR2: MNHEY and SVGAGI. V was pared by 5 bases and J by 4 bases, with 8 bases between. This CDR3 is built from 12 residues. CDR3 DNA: TGTGCCAGCAGTGCGATCGGCACTGAAGCTTTCTTT. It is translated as CASSAIGTEAFF.

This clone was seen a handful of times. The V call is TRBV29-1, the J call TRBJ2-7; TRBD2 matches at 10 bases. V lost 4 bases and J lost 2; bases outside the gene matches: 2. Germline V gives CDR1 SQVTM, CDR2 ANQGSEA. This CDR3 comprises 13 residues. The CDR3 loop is CSVVLAGAYEQYF. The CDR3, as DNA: TGCAGCGTTGTTCTAGCGGGAGCCTACGAGCAGTACTTC.

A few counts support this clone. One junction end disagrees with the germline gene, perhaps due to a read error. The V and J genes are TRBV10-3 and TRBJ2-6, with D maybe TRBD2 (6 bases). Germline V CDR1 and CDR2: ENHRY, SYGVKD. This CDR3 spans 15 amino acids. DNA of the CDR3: TGTGCCAGCAGTGGTGGGACTGGTGGGGCCAACGTCCTGACTTTC. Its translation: CASSGGTGGANVLTF.

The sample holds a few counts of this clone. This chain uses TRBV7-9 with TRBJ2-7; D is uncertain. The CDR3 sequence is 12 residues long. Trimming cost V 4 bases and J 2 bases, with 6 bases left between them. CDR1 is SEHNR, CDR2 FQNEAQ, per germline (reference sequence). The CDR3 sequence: CASSWATYEQYF. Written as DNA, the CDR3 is TGTGCCAGCAGCTGGGCCACCTACGAGCAGTACTTC.

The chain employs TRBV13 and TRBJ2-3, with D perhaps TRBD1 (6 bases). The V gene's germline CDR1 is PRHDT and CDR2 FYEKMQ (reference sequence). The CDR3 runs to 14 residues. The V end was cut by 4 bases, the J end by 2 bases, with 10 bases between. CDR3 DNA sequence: TGTGCCAGCAGCTCCCAGGGACACACAGATACGCAGTATTTT. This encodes CASSSQGHTDTQYF.

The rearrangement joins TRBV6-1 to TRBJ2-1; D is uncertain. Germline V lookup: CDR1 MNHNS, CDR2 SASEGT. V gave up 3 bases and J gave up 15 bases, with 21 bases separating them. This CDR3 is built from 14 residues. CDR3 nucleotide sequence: TGTGCCAGCAGTGACTCAACAGATCCCTCGTACGGGTTCTTC. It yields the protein CASSDSTDPSYGFF.

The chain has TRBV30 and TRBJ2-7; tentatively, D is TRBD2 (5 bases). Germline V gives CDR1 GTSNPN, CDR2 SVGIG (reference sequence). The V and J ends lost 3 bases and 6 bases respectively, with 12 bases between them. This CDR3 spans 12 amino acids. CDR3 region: CAWSFGGSEQYF. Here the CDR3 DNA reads TGTGCCTGGAGCTTCGGTGGGAGCGAGCAGTACTTC.

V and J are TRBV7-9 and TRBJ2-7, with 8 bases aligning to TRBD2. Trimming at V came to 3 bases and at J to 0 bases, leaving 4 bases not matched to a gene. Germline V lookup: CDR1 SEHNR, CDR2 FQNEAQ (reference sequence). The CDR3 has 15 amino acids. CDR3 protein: CASSFTSGSSYEQYF. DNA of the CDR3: TGTGCCAGCAGCTTTACTAGCGGTAGCTCCTACGAGCAGTACTTC.

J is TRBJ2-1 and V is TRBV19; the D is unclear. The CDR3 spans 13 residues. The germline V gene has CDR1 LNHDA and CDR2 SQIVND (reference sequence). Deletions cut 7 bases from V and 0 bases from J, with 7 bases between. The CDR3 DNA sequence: TGTGCCAGTATTGGGGACTCCTACAATGAGCAGTTCTTC. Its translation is CASIGDSYNEQFF.

This CDR3 is CSVEEGTDTYEQYF. The CDR3, as DNA: TGCAGCGTTGAAGAGGGGACGGACACCTACGAGCAGTACTTC. The chain uses TRBV29-1 and TRBJ2-7; TRBD1 or TRBD2 may be the D gene (5 bases each). This CDR3 region has 14 residues. The V gene's germline CDR1 is SQVTM and CDR2 ANQGSEA. The germline V and J ends were trimmed by 0 bases and 2 bases, with 11 bases remaining between them.

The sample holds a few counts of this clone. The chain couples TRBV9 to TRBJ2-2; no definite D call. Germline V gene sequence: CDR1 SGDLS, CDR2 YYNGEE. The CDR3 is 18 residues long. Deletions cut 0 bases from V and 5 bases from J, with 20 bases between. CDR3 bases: TGTGCCAGCAGCGTAGCCCCTGAGTTCGTCGGGCCGACCGGGGAGCTGTTTTTT. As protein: CASSVAPEFVGPTGELFF.